These 5 T cell receptor beta chains share one sample of origin, sequenced in a study of T cells in Graves' hyperthyroidism and ophthalmopathy. RNA transcripts gave rise to amplified TCR beta CDR3 regions. An initial round of RT-PCR targeting the TCR CDR3 relied on the HTBI primer set. TCRdb re-analysed the multiplex PCR reads in MiXCR, keeping a single row per CDR3 protein. The sample shows some 300,000 distinct CDR3 sequences, roughly an eighth of them seen only once. The sequenced sample consisted of blood. These TCRs come from a woman aged 35 to 49 with Graves' hyperthyroidism.

This clonotype has a count of ten or more. The gene calls are TRBV20-1 and TRBJ2-5; D is undetermined. The CDR3 length is 10 residues. V was cut by 6 bases and J by 5 bases, with 7 bases left in between. Germline V gene lookup returns CDR1 DFQATT and CDR2 SNEGSKA (reference sequence). The CDR3 region is CSAARETQYF. CDR3 nucleotides: TGCAGTGCAGCCAGGGAGACCCAGTACTTC.

This clonotype was seen many times. The V gene is TRBV28, the J gene TRBJ1-1, with D possibly matching TRBD1 (5 bases). Germline V CDR1 and CDR2: MDHEN, SYDVKM. V was cut by 4 bases and J by 0 bases, with 9 bases left in between. CDR3 length equals 14 residues. This CDR3 reads CASSSGELNTEAFF. DNA of the CDR3: TGTGCCAGCAGTTCGGGGGAGTTGAACACTGAAGCTTTCTTT.

This clonotype was counted ten times or more. The chain carries TRBV12-3 or TRBV12-4 and TRBJ1-4; no clear D. The CDR3 extends over 14 amino acids. The V end was cut by 6 bases, the J end by 6 bases, with 14 bases between. The CDR3 is CASRISGLHEKLFF. In DNA, the CDR3 is TGTGCCAGCAGGATTTCAGGACTGCATGAAAAACTGTTTTTT.

The rearrangement links TRBV12-3 or TRBV12-4 to TRBJ1-3; TRBD1 might be the D (5 bases). The CDR3 loop spans 14 amino acids. Trimming removed 5 bases at V and 2 bases at J, with 10 bases between. CDR3 bases: TGTGCCAGCAGTATGGACATCCCTGGAAACACCATATATTTT. Translated, it gives CASSMDIPGNTIYF.

This clonotype was detected many times. The rearrangement links TRBV6-1 to TRBJ1-2, with 10 bases identical to TRBD1. CDR3 size: 15 residues. Germline V CDR1 and CDR2: MNHNS, SASEGT. Trimming took 3 bases from V and 4 from J; bases not matched to a gene: 5. In DNA, the CDR3 is TGTGCCAGCAGTGAGAGGGACAGGGGACCCTATGGCTACACCTTC. Translation gives CASSERDRGPYGYTF.